This entry lists 5 T cell receptor beta chains sequenced from one sample in a study of blood T cell repertoires in COVID-19. Profiled with immunoSEQ multiplex PCR; TCRdb holds only in-frame clones, not every one. The data show roughly 90,000 clones, around 85% seen once. Material for sequencing was peripheral blood. The receptors derive from a woman of 80 years or more with active or convalescent COVID-19.

The V and J genes are TRBV25-1 and TRBJ2-7; possible D gene TRBD1, 6 bases. Trimming removed 1 base at V and 3 bases at J, with 16 bases between. Germline-derived CDR1 and CDR2 are MGHDK and SYGVNS. The CDR3 contains 16 residues. CDR3 sequence (DNA): TGTGCCAGCAGTGAATCGGGCAGGGGAATCCGCTACGAGCAGTACTTC. Residues: CASSESGRGIRYEQYF.

The rearrangement links TRBV7-9 to TRBJ2-7, with 7 bases aligning to TRBD2. V gave up 2 bases and J gave up 1 base; unmatched junction bases: 5. CDR3 length equals 15 residues. Germline assignment: CDR1 SEHNR and CDR2 FQNEAQ (reference sequence). The CDR3 DNA follows: TGTGCCAGCAGCTTACTCTCGGGGGGTTCCTACGAGCAGTACTTC. Amino acid sequence: CASSLLSGGSYEQYF.

The CDR3 here is CASSLASGGSTDTQYF. In DNA form, the CDR3 reads TGCGCCAGCAGCTTGGCCAGCGGGGGGAGCACAGATACGCAGTATTTT. This chain links TRBV5-1 with TRBJ2-3; 9 positions match TRBD2. Per the germline V gene, CDR1 is SGHRS and CDR2 is YFSETQ. After removal of 0 bases from V and 0 bases from J, the junction contained 2 bases not matched to a gene. The CDR3 is 16 amino acids.

V usage is TRBV14 and J usage is TRBJ1-5, with 7 bases that match TRBD1. Germline loops: CDR1 SGHDN, CDR2 FVKESK. The CDR3 totals 14 residues. V gave up 3 bases and J gave up 5 bases; unmatched junction bases: 4. CDR3 sequence (DNA): TGTGCCAGCAGCCAGACAGGGTACGATCAGCCCCAGCATTTT. As protein: CASSQTGYDQPQHF.

The J gene is TRBJ1-5, the V gene TRBV11-2, with TRBD1 matching 7 bases. The CDR3 loop spans 18 amino acids. Trimming took 5 bases from V and 4 from J; bases not matched to a gene: 17. CDR1 is SGHAT, CDR2 FQNNGV, per germline. As DNA, the CDR3 is TGTGCCAGCAGCCCCGGAGCCATTTGGACAGGAGAAAATCAGCCCCAGCATTTT. The encoded protein is CASSPGAIWTGENQPQHF.